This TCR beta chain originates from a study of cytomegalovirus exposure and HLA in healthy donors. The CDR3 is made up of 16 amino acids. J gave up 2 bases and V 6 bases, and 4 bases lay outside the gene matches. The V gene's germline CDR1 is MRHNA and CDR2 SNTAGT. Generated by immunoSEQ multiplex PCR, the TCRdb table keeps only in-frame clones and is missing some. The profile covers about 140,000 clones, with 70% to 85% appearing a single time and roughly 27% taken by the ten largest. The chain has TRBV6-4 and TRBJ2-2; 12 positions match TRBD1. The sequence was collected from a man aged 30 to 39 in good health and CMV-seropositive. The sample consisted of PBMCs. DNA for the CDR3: TGTGCCAGCAGGCCCGGGACAGGGGGCAACACCGGGGAGCTGTTTTTT. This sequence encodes CASRPGTGGNTGELFF.